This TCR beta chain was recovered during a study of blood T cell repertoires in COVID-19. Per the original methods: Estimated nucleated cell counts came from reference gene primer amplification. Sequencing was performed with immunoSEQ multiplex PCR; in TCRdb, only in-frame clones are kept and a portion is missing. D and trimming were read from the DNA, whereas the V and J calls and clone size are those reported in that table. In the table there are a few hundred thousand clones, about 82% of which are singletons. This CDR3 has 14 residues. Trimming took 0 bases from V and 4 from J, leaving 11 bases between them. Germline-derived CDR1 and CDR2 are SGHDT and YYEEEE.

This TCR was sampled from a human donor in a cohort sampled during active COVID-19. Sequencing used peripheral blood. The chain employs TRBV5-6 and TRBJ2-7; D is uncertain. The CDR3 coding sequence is TGTGCCAGCAGCTTGGAACCGGGTGGGTACGAGCAGTACTTC. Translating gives CASSLEPGGYEQYF.